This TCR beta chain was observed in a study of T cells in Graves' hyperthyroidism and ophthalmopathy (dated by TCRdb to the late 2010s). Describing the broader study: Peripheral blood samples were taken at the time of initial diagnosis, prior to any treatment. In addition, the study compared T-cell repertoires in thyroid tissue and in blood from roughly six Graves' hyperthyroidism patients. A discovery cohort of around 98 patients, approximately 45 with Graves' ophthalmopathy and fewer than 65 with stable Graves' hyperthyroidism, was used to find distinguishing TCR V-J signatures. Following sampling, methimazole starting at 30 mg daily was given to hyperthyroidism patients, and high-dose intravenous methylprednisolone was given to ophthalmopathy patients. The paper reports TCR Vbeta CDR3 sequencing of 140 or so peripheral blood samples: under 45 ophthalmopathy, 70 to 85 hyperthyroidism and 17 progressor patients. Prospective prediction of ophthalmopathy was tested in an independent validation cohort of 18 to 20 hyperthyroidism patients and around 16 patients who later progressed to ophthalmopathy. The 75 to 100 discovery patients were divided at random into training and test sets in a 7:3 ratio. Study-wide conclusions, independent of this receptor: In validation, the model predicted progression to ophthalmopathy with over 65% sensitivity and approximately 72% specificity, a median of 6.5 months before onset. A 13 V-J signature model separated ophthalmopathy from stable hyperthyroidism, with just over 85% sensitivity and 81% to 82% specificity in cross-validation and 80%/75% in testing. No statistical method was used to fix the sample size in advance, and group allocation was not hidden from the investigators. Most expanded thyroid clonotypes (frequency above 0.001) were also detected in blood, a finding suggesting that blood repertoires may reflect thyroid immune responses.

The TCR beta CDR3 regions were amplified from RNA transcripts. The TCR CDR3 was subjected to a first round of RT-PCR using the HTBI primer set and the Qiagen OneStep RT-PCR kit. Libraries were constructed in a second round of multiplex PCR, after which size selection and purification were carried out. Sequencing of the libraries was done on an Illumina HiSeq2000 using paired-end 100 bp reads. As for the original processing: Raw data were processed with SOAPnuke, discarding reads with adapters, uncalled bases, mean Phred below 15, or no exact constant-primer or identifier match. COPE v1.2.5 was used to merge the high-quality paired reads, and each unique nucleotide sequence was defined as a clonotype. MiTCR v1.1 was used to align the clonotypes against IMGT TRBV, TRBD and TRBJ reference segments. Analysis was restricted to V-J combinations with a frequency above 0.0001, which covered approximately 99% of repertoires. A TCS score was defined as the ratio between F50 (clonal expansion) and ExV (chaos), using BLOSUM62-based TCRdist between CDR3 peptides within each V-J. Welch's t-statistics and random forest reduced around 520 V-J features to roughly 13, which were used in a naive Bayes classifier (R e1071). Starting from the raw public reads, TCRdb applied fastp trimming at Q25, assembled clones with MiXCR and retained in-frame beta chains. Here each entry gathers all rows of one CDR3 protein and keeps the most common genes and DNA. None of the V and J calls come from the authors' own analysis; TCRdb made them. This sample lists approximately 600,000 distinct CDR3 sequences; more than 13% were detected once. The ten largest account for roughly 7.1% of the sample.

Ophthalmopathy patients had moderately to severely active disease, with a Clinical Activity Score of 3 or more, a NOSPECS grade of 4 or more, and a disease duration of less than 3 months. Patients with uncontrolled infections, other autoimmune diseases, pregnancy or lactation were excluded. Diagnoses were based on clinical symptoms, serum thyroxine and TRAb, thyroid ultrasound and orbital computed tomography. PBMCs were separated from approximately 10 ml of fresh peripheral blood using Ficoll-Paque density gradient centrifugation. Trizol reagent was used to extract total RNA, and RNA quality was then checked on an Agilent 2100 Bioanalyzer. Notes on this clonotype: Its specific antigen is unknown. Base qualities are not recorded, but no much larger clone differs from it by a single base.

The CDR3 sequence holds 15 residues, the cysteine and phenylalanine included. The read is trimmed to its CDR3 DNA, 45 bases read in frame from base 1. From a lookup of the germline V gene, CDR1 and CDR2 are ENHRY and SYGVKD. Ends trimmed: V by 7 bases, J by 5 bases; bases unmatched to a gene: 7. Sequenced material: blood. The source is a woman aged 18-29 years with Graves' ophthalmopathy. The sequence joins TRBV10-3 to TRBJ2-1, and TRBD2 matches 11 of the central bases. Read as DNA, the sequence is TGTGCCATCAATAGGGGACTAGCGGCCAACAATGAGCAGTTCTTC. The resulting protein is CAINRGLAANNEQFF.